This T cell receptor beta chain was recovered during a study of T cell responses to AZD1222 COVID-19 vaccine. Libraries were prepared by immunoSEQ multiplex PCR; TCRdb keeps only in-frame clonotypes and omits some of them. The sample lists some 130,000 clones, over 75% occurring once. Trimming cost V 0 bases and J 7 bases; bases outside gene matches: 5. This CDR3 is built from 15 residues. Germline-derived CDR1 and CDR2 are MNHEY and SVGAGI. The sequenced sample was peripheral blood, obtained on day 0 of AZD1222 vaccination. The sequence was obtained from an adult in good health. The chain couples TRBV6-5 to TRBJ1-2; 10 bases match TRBD1. The CDR3 loop is CASSYSTDRGPGYTF. The CDR3 coding sequence is TGTGCCAGCAGTTACTCAACAGACAGGGGGCCTGGCTACACCTTC.